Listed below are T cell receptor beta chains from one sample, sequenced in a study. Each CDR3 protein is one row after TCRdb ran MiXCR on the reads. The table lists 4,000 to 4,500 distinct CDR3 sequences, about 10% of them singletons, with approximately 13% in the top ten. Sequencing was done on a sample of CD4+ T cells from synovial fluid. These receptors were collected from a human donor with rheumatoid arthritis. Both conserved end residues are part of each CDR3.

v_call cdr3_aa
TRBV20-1 CSARQLNEKLFF
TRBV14 CASSQGVEQFF
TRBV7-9 CASSLASARDGYTF
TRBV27 CASSLFRANQETQYF
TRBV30 CAWSHGQGSEQFF
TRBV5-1 CASSPGQGFGYTF
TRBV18 CASSPASYEQYF
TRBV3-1 CASSQGPQGVENEQFF
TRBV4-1 CASSQRSSGQETQYF
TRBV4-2 CASSQGYGYTF
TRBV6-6 CASTIDTGELFF
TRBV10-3 CAISDMGGADTQYF
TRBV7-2 CASSRDRRAYNEQFF
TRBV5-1 CASSLERNTEAFF
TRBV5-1 CASSLGTGGRHEQYF
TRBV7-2 CASSLGPLWDEQFF
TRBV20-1 CSARSDYEQYF
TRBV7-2 CASSFKVGGDTEAFF
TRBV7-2 CASSSPASSYNEQFF
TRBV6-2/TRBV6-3 CASRASGGPGTGELFF
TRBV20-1 CSARKPGANVLTF
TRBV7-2 CASRRQGADEQYF
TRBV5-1 CASSPGTMDGEQFF
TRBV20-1 CSASASTYEQYF
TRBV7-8 CASSSLQAAYEQYF
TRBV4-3 CASSQSGSGTGELFF